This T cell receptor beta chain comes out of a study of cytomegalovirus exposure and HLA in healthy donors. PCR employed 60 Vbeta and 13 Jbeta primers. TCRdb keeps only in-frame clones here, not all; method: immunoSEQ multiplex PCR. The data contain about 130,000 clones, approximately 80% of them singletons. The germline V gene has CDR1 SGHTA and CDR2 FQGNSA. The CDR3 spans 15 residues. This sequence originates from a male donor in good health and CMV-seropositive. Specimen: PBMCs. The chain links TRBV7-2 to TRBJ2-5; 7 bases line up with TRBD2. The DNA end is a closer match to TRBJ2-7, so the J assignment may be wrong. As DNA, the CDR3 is TGTGCCAGCAGCCTGGGGCGGGAGAGGGGCGACGAGCAGTACTTC. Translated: CASSLGRERGDEQYF.